The clone carrying this T cell receptor (beta chain) has just one count. Its antigen is not known. The repertoire was sequenced with immunoSEQ multiplex PCR; TCRdb's copy has only in-frame clones and lacks some. The sample yields over 140,000 clones, approximately 92% seen once. This record belongs to a study of T cell responses to AZD1222 COVID-19 vaccine. Study results and limitations: Nearly half of spike-specific TCRs reportedly target unmutated variant regions. There were vaccine-associated CD4 TCRs across spike, dominant at 160-218 and 743-854.

The specimen comprised peripheral blood, sampled on day 0 of AZD1222 vaccination. This receptor was taken from an adult in good health.

The CDR3 spells CASSSTGTGFEAFF. The CDR3 DNA follows: TGTGCCAGCAGTTCGACCGGGACGGGATTTGAAGCTTTCTTT. V usage is TRBV27 and J usage is TRBJ1-1, with D tentatively TRBD1 (5 bases). The germline gives CDR1 MNHEY, CDR2 SMNVEV (reference sequence). The CDR3 runs 14 residues. The V gene lost 4 bases and the J gene lost 7 bases, with 16 bases spanning the gap.